This T cell receptor (beta chain) was profiled in a study of blood T cell repertoires in COVID-19. Study at large: Some COVID-19 samples were acute and others convalescent; all came from the United States, Italy and Spain. From T cells, B-cell-depleted T cells, or PBMCs came the material, which was cDNA or gDNA.

Profiled with immunoSEQ multiplex PCR; TCRdb holds only in-frame clones, not every one. The data show roughly 250,000 clones, 65% to 90% seen once. Germline V CDR1 and CDR2: LGHDT, YNNKEL (reference sequence). Trimming cost V 2 bases and J 0 bases, with 11 bases left between them. The CDR3 consists of 16 residues. This clone was picked up one time. V is TRBV3-1 (or the pseudogene TRBV3-2) and J is TRBJ2-1; no definite D call. The sequenced sample consisted of peripheral blood. The receptor's source is a woman aged 55-69 years with active or convalescent COVID-19. The CDR3 sequence is CASSQKQSNSYNEQFF. CDR3 in DNA: TGTGCCAGCAGCCAAAAACAGAGCAACTCCTACAATGAGCAGTTCTTC.